This entry lists 21 T cell receptor beta chains sequenced from one sample in a study of cytomegalovirus exposure and HLA in healthy donors. Both 60 Vbeta primers and 13 Jbeta primers went into the PCR. Method: immunoSEQ multiplex PCR; TCRdb's copy keeps in-frame clones and lacks some. The table has 150,000 to 200,000 clones, 77% seen once; the top ten hold about 1.5%. The specimen sequenced was PBMCs. The receptors derive from a woman aged 25 to 39 in good health and CMV-seronegative.

This clone was counted between two and nine times. The rearrangement joins TRBV27 to TRBJ2-7; 7 bases line up with TRBD1. J was trimmed by 0 bases and V by 4 bases; bases with no gene match: 3. Germline values: CDR1 MNHEY, CDR2 SMNVEV (reference sequence). The CDR3 length is 14 residues. The DNA for the CDR3 is TGTGCCAGCAGTTACAGGGGTAGCTCCTACGAGCAGTACTTC. It translates to CASSYRGSSYEQYF.

This clone was counted only a few times. The rearrangement links TRBV5-6 to TRBJ1-2; 9 bases line up with TRBD1. Germline V CDR1 and CDR2: SGHDT, YYEEEE. The CDR3 runs to 14 residues. V was pared by 2 bases and J by 6 bases, with 5 bases of the junction left unmatched. The CDR3 sequence is CASSFWTGVDGYTF. As DNA, the CDR3 is TGTGCCAGCAGCTTTTGGACAGGGGTCGATGGCTACACCTTC.

Only one count was recorded for this clone. The J gene is TRBJ1-5, the V gene TRBV11-3, with 8 positions matching TRBD1. Trimming took 4 bases from V and 2 from J; bases not matched to a gene: 19. This CDR3 spans 20 amino acids. CDR1 and CDR2 from the germline V gene are SGHNT and YENEEA. The DNA for the CDR3 is TGTGCCAGCAGCTGCCAAACAGGGGGTAAGCGTCCCGAAGGCAATCAGCCCCAGCATTTT. Translated: CASSCQTGGKRPEGNQPQHF. Full variable domain (remainder filled in from reference TRBV11-3 and TRBJ1-5): EAGVVQSPRYKIIEKKQPVAFWCNPISGHNTLYWYLQNLGQGPELLIRYENEEAVDDSQLPKDRFSAERLKGVDSTLKIQPAELGDSAVYLCASSCQTGGKRPEGNQPQHFGDGTRLSIL.

The sample holds a few counts of this clone. This chain connects TRBV6-1 to TRBJ2-5, with D possibly TRBD1 on 5 matching bases. V lost 6 bases and J lost 0, with 8 bases in between. Germline V CDR1 and CDR2: MNHNS, SASEGT. There are 13 residues in the CDR3. The CDR3 spells CASRGANQETQYF. For the CDR3, the DNA is TGTGCCAGCAGAGGGGCGAACCAAGAGACCCAGTACTTC.

The chain links TRBV28 to TRBJ2-7, with TRBD2 identical over 8 bases. J gave up 3 bases and V 7 bases, and 11 bases lay outside the gene matches. This CDR3 is built from 15 residues. The germline CDR1 and CDR2 sequences are MDHEN and SYDVKM. The CDR3 sequence is CASTPPGGLVYEQYF. DNA for the CDR3: TGTGCCAGCACTCCCCCGGGGGGACTAGTCTACGAGCAGTACTTC.

V usage is TRBV19 and J usage is TRBJ1-2; 7 bases map to TRBD1. The length of the CDR3 is 15 residues. The V and J ends lost 6 bases and 6 bases, in that order; junction bases with no gene match: 13. Germline assignment: CDR1 LNHDA and CDR2 SQIVND (reference sequence). CDR3 DNA: TGTGCCAGTAGCCTTATTGACAGGGTAAAGAATGGCTACACCTTC. This sequence encodes CASSLIDRVKNGYTF.

The genes are TRBV19 and TRBJ2-3, with D perhaps TRBD2 (5 bases). There are 15 residues in the CDR3. The germline V gene has CDR1 LNHDA and CDR2 SQIVND (reference sequence). The V gene lost 4 bases and the J gene lost 3 bases, with 14 bases spanning the gap. The CDR3 protein is CASSNLKTRTDTQYF. The CDR3 DNA is TGTGCCAGTAGTAACCTAAAAACTAGGACAGATACGCAGTATTTT. Drawing the rest from reference TRBV19 and TRBJ2-3, the complete variable domain is DGGITQSPKYLFRKEGQNVTLSCEQNLNHDAMYWYRQDPGQGLRLIYYSQIVNDFQKGDIAEGYSVSREKKESFPLTVTSAQKNPTAFYLCASSNLKTRTDTQYFGPGTRLTVL.

This chain links TRBV6-5 with TRBJ2-5; possible D gene TRBD1, 6 bases. From germline, CDR1 is MNHEY and CDR2 SVGAGI. This CDR3 region has 15 residues. V dropped 5 bases and J dropped 5 bases, with 18 bases sitting between them. The CDR3 DNA reads TGTGCCAGCAGTCGGGACACCTACCAGGAGGAGACCCAGTACTTC. This codes for CASSRDTYQEETQYF.

The chain couples TRBV7-3 to TRBJ2-1; 12 positions agree with TRBD2. Germline V gene data show CDR1 as SGHTA and CDR2 as FQGTGA. The J segment lost 8 bases and the V segment lost 5 bases, leaving 7 bases of the junction unmatched. This CDR3 has 15 residues. The CDR3 nucleotides are TGTGCCAGCAGCCGACTAGCGGGAGAGTCTGATGAGCAGTTCTTC. This encodes CASSRLAGESDEQFF. Full variable domain (outside the CDR3, taken from reference TRBV7-3 and TRBJ2-1): GAGVSQTPSNKVTEKGKYVELRCDPISGHTALYWYRQSLGQGPEFLIYFQGTGAADDSGLPNDRFFAVRPEGSVSTLKIQRTERGDSAVYLCASSRLAGESDEQFFGPGTRLTVL.

The rearrangement uses TRBV18 and TRBJ1-5; a possible D gene is TRBD1 (6 bases). Germline V gene lookup returns CDR1 KGHSH and CDR2 LQKENI. V lost 6 bases, J lost 6 bases, and 21 bases lay in between. The CDR3 extends over 16 amino acids. CDR3 DNA: TGTGCCAGCTCCCCTCAGGAAAACAGGGATAGTCAGCCCCAGCATTTT. As protein: CASSPQENRDSQPQHF.

The genes are TRBV6-6 and TRBJ2-1; 13 bases fit TRBD2. This CDR3 is 15 amino acids long. V shed 7 bases and J 7 bases; nucleotides not matched to a gene: 7. Germline CDR1 reads MNHNY; CDR2 reads SVGAGI (reference sequence). The CDR3 DNA follows: TGTGCCAGCACCCAATGGACTAGCGGGGGTAATGAGCAGTTCTTC. Its protein is CASTQWTSGGNEQFF.

V usage is TRBV27 and J usage is TRBJ2-2, with TRBD1 as a possible D gene (5 bases). Germline CDR1 MNHEY, CDR2 SMNVEV (reference sequence). CDR3 length: 16 amino acids. The V and J ends lost 5 bases and 5 bases respectively, with 18 bases between them. The CDR3 coding sequence is TGTGCCAGCAGTCCCTCTGGGGCAGGTGTAACCGGGGAGCTGTTTTTT. Translated: CASSPSGAGVTGELFF.

This chain links TRBV7-2 with TRBJ2-1, with TRBD1 as a possible D gene (5 bases). Germline V lookup: CDR1 SGHTA, CDR2 FQGNSA. The CDR3 covers 15 residues. Trimming took 1 base from V and 0 from J, leaving 7 bases between them. Written as DNA, the CDR3 is TGTGCCAGCAGCTTAGTAGGGGACTCCTACAATGAGCAGTTCTTC. Residues: CASSLVGDSYNEQFF.

The chain combines TRBV19 with TRBJ2-5; 8 bases agree with TRBD1. The DNA matches TRBJ2-7 better at its end, which makes the J call doubtful. Germline CDR1 LNHDA, CDR2 SQIVND (reference sequence). CDR3 size: 15 residues. The CDR3 coding sequence is TGTGCCAGTAGTATCCCGGGACAGGTGAACTACGAGCAGTACTTC. Its translation: CASSIPGQVNYEQYF.

The chain links TRBV2 to TRBJ2-1, with 7 nucleotides matching TRBD1. The trim removed 5 bases at V and 0 bases at J, leaving 7 bases unmatched. Germline-derived CDR1 and CDR2 are SNHLY and FYNNEI. The CDR3 covers 16 residues. The CDR3 is CASSYGQVSSYNEQFF. In DNA, the CDR3 is TGTGCCAGCAGTTATGGACAGGTCAGCTCCTACAATGAGCAGTTCTTC.

The chain is built from TRBV9 and TRBJ2-7; TRBD1 might be the D (6 bases). The CDR3 loop spans 16 amino acids. Trimming removed 0 bases at V and 1 base at J, with 14 bases between. CDR1 and CDR2 (germline): SGDLS, YYNGEE. CDR3 loop: CASSVGYRVGSYEQYF. The DNA for the CDR3 is TGTGCCAGCAGCGTAGGATACAGGGTGGGGTCCTACGAGCAGTACTTC.

V is TRBV7-3 and J is TRBJ2-5; perhaps TRBD2 as D (5 bases). V lost 2 bases, J lost 4 bases, and 14 bases lay in between. The germline V gene encodes CDR1 SGHTA and CDR2 FQGTGA. CDR3 length: 15 amino acids. CDR3: CASSLRGQAVETQYF. DNA of the CDR3: TGTGCCAGCAGCTTACGGGGTCAGGCCGTAGAGACCCAGTACTTC.

The chain carries TRBV27 and TRBJ2-7; possible D gene TRBD2, 6 bases. V gave up 5 bases and J gave up 3 bases, with 17 bases separating them. Germline-derived CDR1 and CDR2 are MNHEY and SMNVEV (reference sequence). The CDR3 spans 15 residues. Written as DNA, the CDR3 is TGTGCCAGCAGTCCAAGACTAGTTGGGGACTACGAGCAGTACTTC. This gives the protein CASSPRLVGDYEQYF.

The genes are TRBV9 and TRBJ1-1; no definite D call. Trimming removed 7 bases at V and 0 bases at J, with 10 bases between. CDR3 length: 13 amino acids. Germline-derived CDR1 and CDR2 are SGDLS and YYNGEE. CDR3 amino acids: CASGPALNTEAFF. The CDR3 DNA sequence: TGTGCCAGCGGGCCGGCCTTGAACACTGAAGCTTTCTTT.

The chain carries TRBV9 and TRBJ1-4; D possibly corresponds to TRBD1 (6 bases). The CDR3 is 15 amino acids. The V end was cut by 0 bases, the J end by 8 bases, with 14 bases between. Germline V lookup: CDR1 SGDLS, CDR2 YYNGEE. The DNA of the CDR3 is TGTGCCAGCAGCGTAGGGACAGTAGTTGCCGAAAAACTGTTTTTT. It translates to CASSVGTVVAEKLFF.

V gene TRBV6-5 combines with J gene TRBJ1-2; D possibly corresponds to TRBD1 (6 bases). Germline V lookup: CDR1 MNHEY, CDR2 SVGAGI. The V and J ends lost 6 bases and 2 bases respectively, with 13 bases between them. This CDR3 contains 14 residues. The CDR3 protein is CASRPPGQNYGYTF. Written as DNA, the CDR3 is TGTGCCAGCAGACCCCCGGGACAAAACTATGGCTACACCTTC.